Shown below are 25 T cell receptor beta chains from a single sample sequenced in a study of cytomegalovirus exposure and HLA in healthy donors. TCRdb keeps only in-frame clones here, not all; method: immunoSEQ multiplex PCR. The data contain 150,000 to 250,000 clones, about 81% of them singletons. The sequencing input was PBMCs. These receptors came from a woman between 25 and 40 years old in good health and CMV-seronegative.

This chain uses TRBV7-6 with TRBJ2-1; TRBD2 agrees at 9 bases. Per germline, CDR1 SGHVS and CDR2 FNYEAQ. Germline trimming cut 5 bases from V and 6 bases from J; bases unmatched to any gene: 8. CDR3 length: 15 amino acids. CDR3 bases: TGTGCCAGCAGCCCGGGACTAGCAGTCCCCAATGAGCAGTTCTTC. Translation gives CASSPGLAVPNEQFF.

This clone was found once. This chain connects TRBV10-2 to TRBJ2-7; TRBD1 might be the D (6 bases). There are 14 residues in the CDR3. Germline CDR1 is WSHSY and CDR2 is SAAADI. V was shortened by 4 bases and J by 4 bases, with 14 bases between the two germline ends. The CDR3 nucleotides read TGCGCCAGCAGTGCCAACAGGGAGCCTTACGAGCAGTACTTC. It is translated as CASSANREPYEQYF.

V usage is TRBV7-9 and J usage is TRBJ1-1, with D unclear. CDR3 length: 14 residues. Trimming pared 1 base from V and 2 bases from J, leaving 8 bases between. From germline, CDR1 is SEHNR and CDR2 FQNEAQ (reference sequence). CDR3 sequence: CASSLGRPNTEAFF. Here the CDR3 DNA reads TGTGCCAGCAGCTTAGGGAGGCCCAACACTGAAGCTTTCTTT. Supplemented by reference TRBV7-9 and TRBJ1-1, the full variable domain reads DTGVSQNPRHKITKRGQNVTFRCDPISEHNRLYWYRQTLGQGPEFLTYFQNEAQLEKSRLLSDRFSAERPKGSFSTLEIQRTEQGDSAMYLCASSLGRPNTEAFFGQGTRLTVV.

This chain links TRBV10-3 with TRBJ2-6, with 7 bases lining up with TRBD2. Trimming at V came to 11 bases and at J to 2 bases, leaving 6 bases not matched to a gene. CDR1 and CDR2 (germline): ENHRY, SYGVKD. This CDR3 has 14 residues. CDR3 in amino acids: CASSGGPGANVLTF. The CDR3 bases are TGTGCCTCTAGCGGAGGGCCTGGGGCCAACGTCCTGACTTTC.

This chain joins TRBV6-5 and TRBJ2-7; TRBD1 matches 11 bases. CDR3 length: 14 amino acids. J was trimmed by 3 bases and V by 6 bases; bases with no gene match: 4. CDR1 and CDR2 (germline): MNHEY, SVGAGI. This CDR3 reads CASSWTGGVYEQYF. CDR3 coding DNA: TGTGCCAGCAGCTGGACAGGGGGCGTCTACGAGCAGTACTTC.

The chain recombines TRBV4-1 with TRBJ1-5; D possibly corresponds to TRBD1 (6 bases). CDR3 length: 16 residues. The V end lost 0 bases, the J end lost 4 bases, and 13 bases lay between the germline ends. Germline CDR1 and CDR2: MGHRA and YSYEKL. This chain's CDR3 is CASSQDQETGNQPQHF. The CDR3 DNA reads TGCGCCAGCAGCCAAGATCAGGAGACAGGTAATCAGCCCCAGCATTTT.

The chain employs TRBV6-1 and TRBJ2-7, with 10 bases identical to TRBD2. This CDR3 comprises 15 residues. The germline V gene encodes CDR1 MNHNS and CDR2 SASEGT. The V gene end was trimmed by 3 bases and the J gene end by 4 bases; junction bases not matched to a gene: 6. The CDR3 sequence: CASSDSSGGAYEQYF. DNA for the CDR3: TGTGCCAGCAGTGATAGCAGCGGGGGGGCTTACGAGCAGTACTTC.

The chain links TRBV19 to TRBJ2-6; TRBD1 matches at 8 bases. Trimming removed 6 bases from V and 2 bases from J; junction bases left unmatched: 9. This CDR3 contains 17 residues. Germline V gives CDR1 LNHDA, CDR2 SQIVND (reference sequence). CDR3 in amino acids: CASRPGGAEAGANVLTF. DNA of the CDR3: TGTGCCAGTAGGCCAGGGGGCGCCGAAGCTGGGGCCAACGTCCTGACTTTC.

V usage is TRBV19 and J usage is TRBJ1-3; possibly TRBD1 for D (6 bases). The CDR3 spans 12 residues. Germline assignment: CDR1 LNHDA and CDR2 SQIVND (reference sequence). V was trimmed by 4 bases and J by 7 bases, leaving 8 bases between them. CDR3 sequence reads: CASSTGVNTIYF. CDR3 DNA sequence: TGTGCCAGTAGTACAGGGGTCAACACCATATATTTT.

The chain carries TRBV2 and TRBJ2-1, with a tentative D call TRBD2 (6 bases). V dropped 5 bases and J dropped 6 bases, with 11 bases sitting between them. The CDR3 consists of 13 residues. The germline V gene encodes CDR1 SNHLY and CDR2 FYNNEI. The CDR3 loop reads CASSRPSANEQFF. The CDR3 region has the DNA TGTGCCAGCAGTAGACCTAGCGCCAATGAGCAGTTCTTC.

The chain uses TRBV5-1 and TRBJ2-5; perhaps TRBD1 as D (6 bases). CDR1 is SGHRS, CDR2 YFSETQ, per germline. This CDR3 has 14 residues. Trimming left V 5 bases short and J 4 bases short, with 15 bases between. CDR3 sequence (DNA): TGCGCCAGCAGGCCTGATGGGGGCTCAGAGACCCAGTACTTC. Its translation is CASRPDGGSETQYF.

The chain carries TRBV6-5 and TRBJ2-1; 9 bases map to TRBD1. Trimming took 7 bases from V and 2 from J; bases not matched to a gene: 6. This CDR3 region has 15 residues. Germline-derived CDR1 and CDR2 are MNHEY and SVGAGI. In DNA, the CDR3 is TGTGCCAGCATGAGGACAGGGGTCACCTACAATGAGCAGTTCTTC. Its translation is CASMRTGVTYNEQFF.

Here the CDR3 DNA reads TGTGCCAGCTCACCGGGGAGACCGAACTCCTACGAGCAGTACTTC. It specifies CASSPGRPNSYEQYF. The rearrangement links TRBV18 to TRBJ2-7; a weak D match, TRBD2 (5 bases). The CDR3 length is 15 residues. Per germline, CDR1 KGHSH and CDR2 LQKENI. V lost 3 bases and J 0 bases, leaving 12 bases between the germline ends.

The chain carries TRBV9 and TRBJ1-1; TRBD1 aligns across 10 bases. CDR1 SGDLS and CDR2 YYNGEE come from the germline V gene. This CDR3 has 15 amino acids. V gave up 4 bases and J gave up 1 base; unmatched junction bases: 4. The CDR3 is CASSSWTGGNTEAFF. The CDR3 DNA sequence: TGTGCCAGCAGCTCTTGGACAGGGGGGAACACTGAAGCTTTCTTT.

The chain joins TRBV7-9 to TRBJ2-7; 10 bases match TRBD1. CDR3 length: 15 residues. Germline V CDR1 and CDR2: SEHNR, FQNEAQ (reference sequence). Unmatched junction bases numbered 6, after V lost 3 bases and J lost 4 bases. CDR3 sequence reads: CASSFPDRGRYEQYF. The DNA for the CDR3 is TGTGCCAGCAGCTTCCCAGACAGGGGGCGGTACGAGCAGTACTTC. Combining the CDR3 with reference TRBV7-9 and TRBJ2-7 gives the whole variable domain DTGVSQNPRHKITKRGQNVTFRCDPISEHNRLYWYRQTLGQGPEFLTYFQNEAQLEKSRLLSDRFSAERPKGSFSTLEIQRTEQGDSAMYLCASSFPDRGRYEQYFGPGTRLTVT.

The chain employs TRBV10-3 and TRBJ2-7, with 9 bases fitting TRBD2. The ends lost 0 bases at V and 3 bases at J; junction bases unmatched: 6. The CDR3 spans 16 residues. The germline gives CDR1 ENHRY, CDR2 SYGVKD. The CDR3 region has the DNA TGTGCCATCAGTGAGTCTGGGCTAGCGGGAAGCTACGAGCAGTACTTC. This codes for CAISESGLAGSYEQYF.

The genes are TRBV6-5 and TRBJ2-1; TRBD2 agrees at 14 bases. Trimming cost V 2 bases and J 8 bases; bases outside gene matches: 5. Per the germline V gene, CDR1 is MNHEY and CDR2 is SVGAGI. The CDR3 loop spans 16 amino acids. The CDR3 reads CASSYQTSGRAYEQFF. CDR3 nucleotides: TGTGCCAGCAGTTACCAGACTAGCGGGAGGGCATATGAGCAGTTCTTC.

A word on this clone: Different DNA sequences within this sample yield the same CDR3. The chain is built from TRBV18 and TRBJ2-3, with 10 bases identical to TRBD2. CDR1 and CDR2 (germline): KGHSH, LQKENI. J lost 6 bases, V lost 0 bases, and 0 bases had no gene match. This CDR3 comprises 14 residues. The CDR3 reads CASSPPGLADTQYF. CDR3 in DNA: TGTGCCAGCTCACCACCGGGACTAGCGGATACGCAGTATTTT. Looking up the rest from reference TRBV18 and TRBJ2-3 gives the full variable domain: NAGVMQNPRHLVRRRGQEARLRCSPMKGHSHVYWYRQLPEEGLKFMVYLQKENIIDESGMPKERFSAEFPKEGPSILRIQQVVRGDSAAYFCASSPPGLADTQYFGPGTRLTVL.

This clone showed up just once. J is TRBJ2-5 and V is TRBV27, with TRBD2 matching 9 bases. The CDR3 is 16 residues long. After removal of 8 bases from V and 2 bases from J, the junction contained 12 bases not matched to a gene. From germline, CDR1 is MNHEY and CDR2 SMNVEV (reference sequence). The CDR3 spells CASGPSGAYSQETQYF. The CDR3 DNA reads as TGTGCCAGCGGGCCTAGCGGGGCGTACTCACAAGAGACCCAGTACTTC.

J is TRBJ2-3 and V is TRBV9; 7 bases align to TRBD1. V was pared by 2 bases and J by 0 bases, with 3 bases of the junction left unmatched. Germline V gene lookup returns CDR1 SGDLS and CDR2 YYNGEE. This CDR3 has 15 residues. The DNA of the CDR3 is TGTGCCAGCAGCGTGACAGGGCCTAGCACAGATACGCAGTATTTT. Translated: CASSVTGPSTDTQYF.

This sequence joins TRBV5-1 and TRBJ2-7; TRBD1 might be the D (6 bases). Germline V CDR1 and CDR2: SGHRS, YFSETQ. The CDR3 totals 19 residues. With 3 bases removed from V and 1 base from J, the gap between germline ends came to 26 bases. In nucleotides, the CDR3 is TGCGCCAGCAGCTCTTCGGCAAGGGGGTTATCGTTTAGGTCCTACGAGCAGTACTTC. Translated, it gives CASSSSARGLSFRSYEQYF.

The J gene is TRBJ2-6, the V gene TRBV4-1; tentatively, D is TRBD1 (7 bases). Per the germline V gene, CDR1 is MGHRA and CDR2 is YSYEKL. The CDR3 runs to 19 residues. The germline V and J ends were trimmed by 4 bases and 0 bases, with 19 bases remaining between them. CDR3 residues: CASSLSGGSGYSGANVLTF. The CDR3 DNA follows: TGCGCCAGCAGCCTCTCAGGGGGTAGCGGTTACTCTGGGGCCAACGTCCTGACTTTC.

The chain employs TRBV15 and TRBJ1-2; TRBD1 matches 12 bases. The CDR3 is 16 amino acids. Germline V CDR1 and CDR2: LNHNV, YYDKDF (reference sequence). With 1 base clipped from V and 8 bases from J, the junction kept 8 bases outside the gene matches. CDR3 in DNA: TGTGCCACCAGCAGAGCCCCCGGGACAGGGGGCCAAGGCTACACCTTC. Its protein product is CATSRAPGTGGQGYTF.

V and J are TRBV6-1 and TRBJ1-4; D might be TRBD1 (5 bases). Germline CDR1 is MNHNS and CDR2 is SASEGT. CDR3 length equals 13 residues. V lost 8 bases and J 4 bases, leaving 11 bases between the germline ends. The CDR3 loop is CASARQINEKLFF. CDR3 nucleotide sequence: TGTGCCAGCGCCCGACAGATTAATGAAAAACTGTTTTTT.

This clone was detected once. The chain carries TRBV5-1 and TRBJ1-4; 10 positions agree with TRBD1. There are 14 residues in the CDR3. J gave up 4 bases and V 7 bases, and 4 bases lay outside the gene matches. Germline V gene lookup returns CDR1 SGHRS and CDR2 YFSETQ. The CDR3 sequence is CASSRDRGNEKLFF. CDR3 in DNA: TGCGCCAGCTCCCGGGACAGGGGTAATGAAAAACTGTTTTTT.